This is a list of T cell receptor beta chains from one sample in a study of T cells in Graves' hyperthyroidism and ophthalmopathy. TCRdb re-analysed the multiplex PCR reads in MiXCR, keeping a single row per CDR3 protein. Among approximately 610,000 distinct CDR3 sequences listed, approximately 15% were seen once. Specimen: blood. These receptors came from a woman aged 18-29 years with Graves' hyperthyroidism. The CDR3 runs from the conserved cysteine through the conserved F or W.

TRBV9	CASSEGSLLTEQYF
TRBV20-1	CSATGGPPYNEQFF
TRBV3-1	CASSQQGGVSYEQYF
TRBV6-1	CASSELSSGANVLTF
TRBV7-7	CASSFGWSSTEAFF
TRBV3-1	CASSRSAAAYNEQFF
TRBV11-1	CASSWSGLQETQYF
TRBV9	CASSVVPYTEAFF
TRBV5-1	CASSLGGHIRNEQFF
TRBV12-3/TRBV12-4	CASSPRGQIETQYF
TRBV20-1	CSARDPVVEGYTF
TRBV2	CASSETSGTDTQYF
TRBV5-6	CASSLDRVRYEKLFF
TRBV4-2	CASSQDKDRGQLYEQYF
TRBV11-2	CASSLFRNNEQFF
TRBV11-2	CASSLVPGRGYGYTF
TRBV6-1	CASNNRGVYGSNQPQHF
TRBV4-1	CASSRASGTGLEQYF
TRBV7-2	CASSSGLLTEAFF
TRBV4-2	CASSRGQEGYQPQHF
TRBV5-4	CASSLVVSGIAEKLFF
TRBV30	CAWRDRETGTSGSEFF
TRBV3-1	CASSKTIGGARDTQYF
TRBV10-2	CASSEQGGIDEQFF